Shown below are 27 T cell receptor beta chains from a single sample sequenced in a study of CD8+ T cells in alopecia areata (dated by TCRdb to about 2018). What this sample's treatment or condition label stands for: oral pan-JAK inhibitor, 5-10 mg twice daily. Receptor libraries were prepared by the immunoSEQ multiplex PCR assay. RNA was extracted from all samples and reverse transcribed into cDNA as template for TCR sequencing. TCRdb's version of the immuneACCESS table is confined to in-frame rearrangements and falls short of the full clone set. An unresolved V gene accounts for under half of the shortfall where checked; the remainder is of unknown origin. The table for this sample lists hundreds of thousands of clones; around 64% of them were counted only once. The ten largest clonotypes hold 0.8% to 1% of the sample. This specimen consisted of CD4+ T cells sorted from blood, obtained at week 52, from a patient treated with tofacitinib. The receptors derive from a human donor with alopecia areata.

As to this clone: At the DNA level, this CDR3 is encoded by other sequences in the same sample as well. The V and J genes are TRBV29-1 and TRBJ2-7, with D possibly TRBD1 on 6 matching bases. The germline CDR1 and CDR2 sequences are SQVTM and ANQGSEA. Trimming cost V 5 bases and J 3 bases, with 11 bases left between them. This CDR3 is 12 amino acids long. CDR3 DNA: TGCAGCGTTCAGACAGGAGGCTACGAGCAGTACTTC. Protein product: CSVQTGGYEQYF.

There are a few counts of this clone. The chain is built from TRBV29-1 and TRBJ2-3; TRBD1 aligns across 7 bases. The trim removed 6 bases at V and 4 bases at J, leaving 4 bases unmatched. The V gene's germline CDR1 is SQVTM and CDR2 ANQGSEA. The CDR3 is 12 residues long. In DNA, the CDR3 is TGCAGCGTAAGACAGGGTTCAGATACGCAGTATTTT. This sequence encodes CSVRQGSDTQYF.

This sequence joins TRBV5-1 and TRBJ2-1; 9 bases align to TRBD2. CDR1 and CDR2 from the germline V gene are SGHRS and YFSETQ. The CDR3 runs 15 residues. The ends lost 5 bases at V and 2 bases at J; junction bases unmatched: 5. The CDR3 region is CASRLRGGPYNEQFF. CDR3 bases: TGCGCCAGCAGGCTGCGGGGGGGCCCCTACAATGAGCAGTTCTTC.

The chain couples TRBV30 to TRBJ2-2; no clear D gene. CDR1 GTSNPN and CDR2 SVGIG come from the germline V gene (reference sequence). V shed 8 bases and J shed 2 bases, with 12 bases lying between them. The length of the CDR3 is 13 residues. The CDR3 nucleotides read TGTGCCCTCCAGCAGTCAAACACCGGGGAGCTGTTTTTT. Translated, it gives CALQQSNTGELFF.

The rearrangement joins TRBV6-6 to TRBJ2-7; D might be TRBD2 (6 bases). Between the trimmed V and J ends, which lost 8 bases and 0 bases, there was a span of 8 bases. Germline assignment: CDR1 MNHNY and CDR2 SVGAGI (reference sequence). The CDR3 has 12 residues. The CDR3 sequence is CASWRGSYEQYF. CDR3 DNA: TGTGCCAGCTGGCGGGGCTCCTACGAGCAGTACTTC.

This clone was counted only a few times. Other DNA sequences of this sample code for an identical CDR3. This chain joins TRBV29-1 and TRBJ1-3; no clear D gene. This CDR3 contains 13 residues. V gave up 2 bases and J gave up 0 bases, with 5 bases separating them. Germline loops: CDR1 SQVTM, CDR2 ANQGSEA. CDR3 in amino acids: CSVESGSGNTIYF. The CDR3 DNA sequence: TGCAGCGTTGAATCTGGCTCTGGAAACACCATATATTTT.

V gene TRBV29-1 combines with J gene TRBJ2-1; a weak D match, TRBD2 (5 bases). Per germline, CDR1 SQVTM and CDR2 ANQGSEA. The CDR3 length is 13 residues. Trimming removed 2 bases at V and 9 bases at J, with 14 bases between. The CDR3: CSVESRGIGEQFF. The CDR3 coding sequence is TGCAGCGTTGAAAGTCGAGGGATCGGTGAGCAGTTCTTC.

This rearrangement joins TRBV29-1 to TRBJ1-1; D uncertain. This CDR3 region has 12 residues. In germline, CDR1 is SQVTM, CDR2 ANQGSEA. Trimming took off 6 bases at V and 3 bases at J, with 11 bases between the two ends. Here the CDR3 reads CSVTRVDTEAFF. CDR3 bases: TGCAGCGTCACAAGGGTGGACACTGAAGCTTTCTTT.

The chain uses TRBV27 and TRBJ1-2, with a possible D match to TRBD1 (6 bases). V was cut by 0 bases and J by 4 bases, with 12 bases left in between. CDR1 is MNHEY, CDR2 SMNVEV, per germline (reference sequence). The CDR3 runs to 15 residues. CDR3 bases: TGTGCCAGCAGTTTATCGATCGGCAGGGGCTATGGCTACACCTTC. It yields the protein CASSLSIGRGYGYTF.

This chain uses TRBV27 with TRBJ2-6; D remains ambiguous. V dropped 2 bases and J dropped 0 bases, with 14 bases sitting between them. CDR3 length equals 18 residues. Germline V gives CDR1 MNHEY, CDR2 SMNVEV (reference sequence). CDR3: CASSLRQVIASGANVLTF. CDR3 DNA: TGTGCCAGCAGTTTACGCCAGGTGATTGCCTCTGGGGCCAACGTCCTGACTTTC. Filled out from reference TRBV27 and TRBJ2-6, the complete variable domain reads EAQVTQNPRYLITVTGKKLTVTCSQNMNHEYMSWYRQDPGLGLRQIYYSMNVEVTDKGDVPEGYKVSRKEKRNFPLILESPSPNQTSLYFCASSLRQVIASGANVLTFGAGSRLTVL.

This chain links TRBV30 with TRBJ1-5; D is undetermined. Germline assignment: CDR1 GTSNPN and CDR2 SVGIG (reference sequence). Trimming removed 1 base from V and 5 bases from J, with 9 bases in between. This CDR3 contains 13 residues. Here the CDR3 DNA reads TGTGCCTGGAGTGGAGGATTATATCAGCCCCAGCATTTT. As protein: CAWSGGLYQPQHF.

This chain joins TRBV28 and TRBJ1-2; possible D gene TRBD1, 5 bases. With 6 bases removed from V and 8 bases from J, the gap between germline ends came to 16 bases. The length of the CDR3 is 13 residues. Germline values: CDR1 MDHEN, CDR2 SYDVKM. Written as DNA, the CDR3 is TGTGCCAGCAGCCGGGGCCCTTCGTGGGGCTACACCTTC. Amino acid sequence: CASSRGPSWGYTF.

The J gene is TRBJ2-7, the V gene TRBV27; TRBD1 matches at 8 bases. V shed 5 bases and J 2 bases; nucleotides not matched to a gene: 8. The CDR3 runs 15 residues. CDR1 and CDR2 (germline): MNHEY, SMNVEV (reference sequence). The CDR3 DNA sequence: TGTGCCAGCAGTCTCCTCGGGACAGGCCCCTACGAGCAGTACTTC. As protein: CASSLLGTGPYEQYF.

The gene calls are TRBV6-5 and TRBJ2-5; D possibly corresponds to TRBD2 (6 bases). The CDR3 is 13 amino acids. CDR1 is MNHEY, CDR2 SVGAGI, per germline. The ends were cut back, 5 bases at V and 2 bases at J, with 9 bases in the middle. The CDR3 sequence is CASSTDYQETQYF. The CDR3 DNA follows: TGTGCCAGCAGTACGGACTATCAAGAGACCCAGTACTTC.

On this clone: The same CDR3 also results from other DNA sequences found in this sample. The chain employs TRBV9 and TRBJ2-2; tentatively, D is TRBD1 (5 bases). CDR1 and CDR2 (germline): SGDLS, YYNGEE. V dropped 2 bases and J dropped 1 base, with 6 bases sitting between them. This CDR3 spans 14 amino acids. The CDR3 nucleotides read TGTGCCAGCAGCGTCACAGGGAACACCGGGGAGCTGTTTTTT. Translating gives CASSVTGNTGELFF. The full variable domain, its missing parts supplied by reference TRBV9 and TRBJ2-2, is DSGVTQTPKHLITATGQRVTLRCSPRSGDLSVYWYQQSLDQGLQFLIQYYNGEERAKGNILERFSAQQFPDLHSELNLSSLELGDSALYFCASSVTGNTGELFFGEGSRLTVL.

The gene calls are TRBV7-9 and TRBJ2-1, with 7 nucleotides matching TRBD2. The length of the CDR3 is 15 residues. The J segment lost 0 bases and the V segment lost 1 base, leaving 0 bases of the junction unmatched. The germline gives CDR1 SEHNR, CDR2 FQNEAQ (reference sequence). The DNA of the CDR3 is TGTGCCAGCAGCTTAGGCGGGGGCTCCTACAATGAGCAGTTCTTC. Protein product: CASSLGGGSYNEQFF.

The chain couples TRBV4-2 to TRBJ1-6; TRBD1 might be the D (6 bases). CDR1 is LGHNA, CDR2 YNFKEQ, per germline. Trimming removed 2 bases at V and 0 bases at J, with 14 bases between. This CDR3 is built from 18 residues. The CDR3 here is CASSQPQGGSSYNSPLHF. The CDR3 nucleotides read TGTGCCAGCAGCCAACCACAGGGCGGGAGCTCCTATAATTCACCCCTCCACTTT.

The chain uses TRBV5-4 and TRBJ2-3; TRBD2 agrees at 8 bases. There are 15 residues in the CDR3. V was pared by 4 bases and J by 3 bases, with 7 bases of the junction left unmatched. CDR1 is SGHNT and CDR2 is YYREEE in the germline V gene (reference sequence). CDR3 residues: CASSPGGVATDTQYF. The CDR3 nucleotides are TGTGCCAGCAGCCCCGGGGGGGTAGCGACAGATACGCAGTATTTT.

This clone occurred once. The chain uses TRBV15 and TRBJ2-3, with a possible D match to TRBD1 (6 bases). In germline, CDR1 is LNHNV, CDR2 YYDKDF (reference sequence). Trimming stripped 6 bases from V and 2 bases from J, with 18 bases between. This CDR3 has 16 residues. DNA of the CDR3: TGTGCCACCAGAGGGCGAGGACAGTTAAACACAGATACGCAGTATTTT. The encoded protein is CATRGRGQLNTDTQYF.

The chain employs TRBV2 and TRBJ2-2; a possible D gene is TRBD1 (6 bases). The V gene lost 3 bases and the J gene lost 8 bases, with 16 bases spanning the gap. The germline V gene has CDR1 SNHLY and CDR2 FYNNEI. The CDR3 runs to 15 residues. The CDR3, as DNA: TGTGCCAGCAGTGAGACAGGCTTGTCCTTAGGGGAGCTGTTTTTT. Amino acid sequence: CASSETGLSLGELFF.

This clone was found a few times. The chain joins TRBV30 to TRBJ1-1, with D uncertain. From germline, CDR1 is GTSNPN and CDR2 SVGIG (reference sequence). V lost 1 base and J 6 bases, leaving 6 bases between the germline ends. The CDR3 is 11 amino acids. The CDR3 DNA reads TGTGCCTGGAGTGAGTCCGCTGAAGCTTTCTTT. This codes for CAWSESAEAFF.

V is TRBV5-1 and J is TRBJ2-1; TRBD1 aligns across 9 bases. Germline assignment: CDR1 SGHRS and CDR2 YFSETQ. The CDR3 covers 14 residues. J lost 5 bases, V lost 5 bases, and 5 bases had no gene match. The CDR3 reads CASRLQGANNEQFF. The CDR3 DNA sequence: TGCGCCAGCAGGTTACAGGGGGCTAACAATGAGCAGTTCTTC.

The gene calls are TRBV30 and TRBJ1-1; a possible D gene is TRBD1 (6 bases). The CDR3 totals 15 residues. V shed 5 bases and J shed 7 bases, with 23 bases lying between them. Germline V lookup: CDR1 GTSNPN, CDR2 SVGIG (reference sequence). The CDR3: CAWGSGAAGRHEAFF. The CDR3 nucleotides read TGTGCCTGGGGTTCGGGGGCGGCAGGCCGACATGAAGCTTTCTTT.

This chain connects TRBV2 to TRBJ1-5; weak D call: TRBD1 (5 bases). The germline V and J ends were trimmed by 7 bases and 4 bases, with 14 bases remaining between them. The CDR3 consists of 14 residues. Germline loops: CDR1 SNHLY, CDR2 FYNNEI. The DNA of the CDR3 is TGTGCCAGCACCTCCAAAAGGGGTAATCAGCCCCAGCATTTT. This gives the protein CASTSKRGNQPQHF.

This rearrangement joins TRBV30 to TRBJ1-3; D gene uncertain. Germline lookup yields CDR1 GTSNPN and CDR2 SVGIG (reference sequence). Trimming stripped 0 bases from V and 4 bases from J, with 7 bases between. The length of the CDR3 is 13 residues. The CDR3 DNA sequence: TGTGCCTGGAGTGTACTTGGGGGAAACACCATATATTTT. The encoded protein is CAWSVLGGNTIYF.

This sequence joins TRBV18 and TRBJ2-7; 11 bases align to TRBD1. CDR1 is KGHSH, CDR2 LQKENI, per germline. J gave up 1 base and V 4 bases, and 6 bases lay outside the gene matches. The CDR3 is 16 residues long. The CDR3 DNA reads as TGTGCCAGCTCACTAGGGACAGGGGGAGAGTCCTACGAGCAGTACTTC. Residues: CASSLGTGGESYEQYF.

This sequence joins TRBV4-3 and TRBJ2-3, with 9 bases fitting TRBD2. Trimming cost V 4 bases and J 2 bases; bases outside gene matches: 16. CDR1 LGHNA and CDR2 YSLEER come from the germline V gene. The CDR3 has 19 amino acids. The DNA of the CDR3 is TGCGCCAGCAGCCTAAGGGCGGTAGCGGGGGCCCTTACCACAGATACGCAGTATTTT. This gives the protein CASSLRAVAGALTTDTQYF.